At least ten counts were recorded for the clone carrying this TCR beta chain. The data stem from a study of T cells in Graves' hyperthyroidism and ophthalmopathy. V was cut by 5 bases and J by 0 bases, with 13 bases left in between. The CDR3 length is 15 residues. CDR1 is LGHDT and CDR2 is YNNKEL in the germline V gene (reference sequence). Amplified TCR beta CDR3 regions derived from RNA transcripts. The TCR CDR3 was amplified in a first-round RT-PCR using the HTBI primer set. TCRdb re-derived calls from the multiplex PCR reads in MiXCR, one entry per CDR3 protein. The sample has 300,000 to 400,000 distinct CDR3 sequences; 18% are singletons.

The chain combines TRBV3-1 with TRBJ1-1; D gene ambiguous. Sequencing was carried out using blood. The receptor was derived from a man younger than 35 with Graves' ophthalmopathy. The CDR3 loop is CASSAQTGMNTEAFF. The CDR3 DNA is TGTGCCAGCAGCGCCCAGACCGGTATGAACACTGAAGCTTTCTTT.